This is a list of T cell receptor beta chains from one sample in a study of human T cells and chemical hapten exposure. TCRdb re-derived calls from the 5' RACE reads in MiXCR, one entry per CDR3 protein. There are about 120,000 distinct CDR3 sequences in the sample; around 20% occur only once, and approximately 2.6% lies in the top ten. The receptors were gathered from a human donor in good health. CDR3s include the opening cysteine and the closing phenylalanine or tryptophan. D genes are given only for firm matches. Where a row states a size, it is once, few, many or the class of an expanded clone; other rows omit it.

d_call: TRBD1; clone_size: few; v_call: TRBV28; j_call: TRBJ2-1; cdr3_aa: CASSKDRGRVNNEQFF; cdr3_nt: TGTGCCAGCAGCAAGGACAGGGGGCGCGTTAACAATGAGCAGTTCTTC
d_call: TRBD2; clone_size: NA; v_call: TRBV7-3; j_call: TRBJ2-3; cdr3_aa: CASSLTVLAGQSTDTQYF; cdr3_nt: TGTGCCAGCAGCTTAACGGTCCTAGCGGGACAAAGCACAGATACGCAGTATTTT
d_call: NA; clone_size: NA; v_call: TRBV27; j_call: TRBJ1-5; cdr3_aa: CASSQTTPDSSNQPQHF; cdr3_nt: TGTGCCAGCAGCCAAACTACTCCGGACAGTAGCAATCAGCCCCAGCATTTT
d_call: NA; clone_size: few; v_call: TRBV12-3/TRBV12-4; j_call: TRBJ2-5; cdr3_aa: CASSGETQYF; cdr3_nt: TGTGCCAGCAGCGGGGAGACCCAGTACTTC
d_call: NA; clone_size: NA; v_call: TRBV7-3; j_call: TRBJ1-1; cdr3_aa: CASSLIGGTGNTEAFF; cdr3_nt: TGTGCCAGCAGCTTAATTGGGGGGACTGGGAACACTGAAGCTTTCTTT
d_call: NA; clone_size: few; v_call: TRBV12-3/TRBV12-4; j_call: TRBJ2-3; cdr3_aa: CASSSGLAGLDTQYF; cdr3_nt: TGTGCCAGCAGTTCGGGACTGGCAGGATTGGATACGCAGTATTTT
d_call: NA; clone_size: few; v_call: TRBV5-1; j_call: TRBJ2-1; cdr3_aa: CASSLTGQSYNEQFF; cdr3_nt: TGCGCCAGCAGCTTGACAGGGCAGTCCTACAATGAGCAGTTCTTC
d_call: NA; clone_size: few; v_call: TRBV5-1; j_call: TRBJ2-1; cdr3_aa: CASSFGSGAVNEQFF; cdr3_nt: TGCGCCAGCAGCTTCGGGTCTGGGGCGGTCAATGAGCAGTTCTTC
d_call: NA; clone_size: NA; v_call: TRBV3-1; j_call: TRBJ1-2; cdr3_aa: CASGGGPYGYTF; cdr3_nt: TGTGCCAGCGGCGGGGGGCCCTATGGCTACACCTTC
d_call: TRBD2; clone_size: NA; v_call: TRBV6-4; j_call: TRBJ2-2; cdr3_aa: CASSDDASGSVTGELFF; cdr3_nt: TGTGCCAGCAGTGACGATGCTAGCGGGAGTGTCACCGGGGAGCTGTTTTTT
d_call: NA; clone_size: NA; v_call: TRBV27; j_call: TRBJ2-3; cdr3_aa: CASSMFGDTQYF; cdr3_nt: TGTGCCAGCAGTATGTTCGGGGATACGCAGTATTTT
d_call: TRBD2; clone_size: NA; v_call: TRBV12-3/TRBV12-4; j_call: TRBJ2-2; cdr3_aa: CASKRTSGRAGELFF; cdr3_nt: TGTGCCAGCAAGAGGACTAGCGGGAGGGCCGGGGAGCTGTTTTTT
d_call: NA; clone_size: few; v_call: TRBV28; j_call: TRBJ2-1; cdr3_aa: CASKGDSTYNEQFF; cdr3_nt: TGTGCCAGCAAGGGGGACTCCACCTACAATGAGCAGTTCTTC
d_call: TRBD2; clone_size: NA; v_call: TRBV6-5; j_call: TRBJ2-3; cdr3_aa: CASSYYPGLAGRTDTQYF; cdr3_nt: TGTGCCAGCAGTTACTACCCGGGGCTAGCGGGCCGCACAGATACGCAGTATTTT
d_call: NA; clone_size: NA; v_call: TRBV3-1; j_call: TRBJ2-1; cdr3_aa: CASSQKRTTNYNEQFF; cdr3_nt: TGTGCCAGCAGCCAAAAGCGGACTACCAACTACAATGAGCAGTTCTTC
d_call: TRBD1; clone_size: NA; v_call: TRBV7-8; j_call: TRBJ2-5; cdr3_aa: CASSLGQTQETQYF; cdr3_nt: TGTGCCAGCAGCCTGGGACAGACACAAGAGACCCAGTACTTC
d_call: NA; clone_size: NA; v_call: TRBV6-5; j_call: TRBJ2-5; cdr3_aa: CASSPAEQETQYF; cdr3_nt: TGTGCCAGCAGTCCAGCGGAACAAGAGACCCAGTACTTC
d_call: NA; clone_size: few; v_call: TRBV13; j_call: TRBJ1-5; cdr3_aa: CASSIQGTQPQHF; cdr3_nt: TGTGCCAGCAGCATCCAGGGGACTCAGCCCCAGCATTTT
d_call: TRBD2; clone_size: NA; v_call: TRBV29-1; j_call: TRBJ2-1; cdr3_aa: CSAVTAGRSPNEQFF; cdr3_nt: TGCAGCGCCGTAACAGCGGGACGGTCCCCCAATGAGCAGTTCTTC